These 8 T cell receptor beta chains were sequenced from one sample in a study of T cells after yellow fever vaccination. TCRdb called the 5' RACE reads again in MiXCR, with one record for every CDR3 protein. Of 500,000 to 650,000 distinct CDR3 sequences in the sample, about 12% are singletons; the top ten hold more than 12%. This specimen was PBMCs, taken on the day of the yellow fever booster vaccination. Source of these receptors: a man aged 25-40 years who received the YFV17D yellow fever vaccine.

A few counts support this clonotype. The chain uses TRBV20-1 and TRBJ2-1, with D uncertain. This CDR3 contains 14 residues. Per the germline V gene, CDR1 is DFQATT and CDR2 is SNEGSKA (reference sequence). V was cut by 5 bases and J by 6 bases, with 17 bases left in between. CDR3 region: CSAPSQVRPNEQFF. CDR3 DNA: TGCAGTGCTCCCTCGCAAGTGAGACCCAATGAGCAGTTCTTC.

This chain connects TRBV4-3 to TRBJ2-5; no clear D gene. Germline lookup yields CDR1 LGHNA and CDR2 YSLEER. CDR3 length: 13 residues. V lost 1 base to trimming and J lost 5 bases, with 8 bases between them. The CDR3 DNA reads TGCGCCAGCAGCCAAGGGGCGACGGAGACCCAGTACTTC. Translation gives CASSQGATETQYF.

This clonotype was seen a few times. CDR3 coding DNA: TGTGCCAGCAGTCCATTCAGGGACGGCTACGAGCAGTACTTC. It is translated as CASSPFRDGYEQYF. J is TRBJ2-7 and V is TRBV2; D possibly uses TRBD1 or TRBD2 (5 bases each). CDR3 length: 14 residues. CDR1 is SNHLY and CDR2 is FYNNEI in the germline V gene. Trimming took off 5 bases at V and 3 bases at J, with 14 bases between the two ends.

In this sample, this clonotype turned up many times. This rearrangement joins TRBV7-3 to TRBJ2-3; unclear D gene. CDR1 is SGHTA and CDR2 is FQGTGA in the germline V gene. The CDR3 has 14 residues. V lost 2 bases to trimming and J lost 4 bases, with 10 bases between them. The CDR3 DNA is TGTGCCAGCAGCTTAGGTCCGGTCGCAGATACGCAGTATTTT. It codes for CASSLGPVADTQYF.

The table lists this clonotype with a few counts. The CDR3 reads CASSFGQGPYNEQFF. Written as DNA, the CDR3 is TGCGCCAGCAGCTTCGGACAGGGACCATACAATGAGCAGTTCTTC. The V gene is TRBV5-1, the J gene TRBJ2-1; 8 bases are a match to TRBD1. The ends lost 2 bases at V and 4 bases at J; junction bases unmatched: 5. The CDR3 extends over 15 amino acids. Germline loops: CDR1 SGHRS, CDR2 YFSETQ.

The genes are TRBV4-3 and TRBJ1-1; TRBD1 might be the D (5 bases). Per the germline V gene, CDR1 is LGHNA and CDR2 is YSLEER. Trimming took 1 base from V and 4 from J, leaving 13 bases between them. The CDR3 is 15 amino acids. CDR3 in amino acids: CASSQAGHRTTEAFF. The CDR3 DNA reads TGCGCCAGCAGCCAAGCGGGGCATCGGACCACTGAAGCTTTCTTT.

This clonotype turned up a few times. The gene calls are TRBV27 and TRBJ2-2; the match to TRBD1 covers 10 bases. The CDR3 contains 14 residues. J was trimmed by 6 bases and V by 6 bases; bases with no gene match: 4. Germline CDR1 MNHEY, CDR2 SMNVEV (reference sequence). DNA for the CDR3: TGTGCCAGCAGGCCCGGGACAGGGGCCGGGGAGCTGTTTTTT. Amino acid sequence: CASRPGTGAGELFF.

In this sample, this clonotype turned up a few times. The CDR3 protein is CASSLGSGGSRNEQFF. For the CDR3, the DNA is TGTGCCAGCAGCTTGGGTTCAGGCGGGAGTAGGAATGAGCAGTTCTTC. The chain recombines TRBV7-9 with TRBJ2-1; 7 bases align to TRBD2. V was clipped by 3 bases and J by 7 bases; unmatched bases: 12. Germline loops: CDR1 SEHNR, CDR2 FQNEAQ (reference sequence). The CDR3 is made up of 16 amino acids.